This T cell receptor beta chain was identified in a study of molecular identifiers for immune sequencing clone quantification. General observations from the study: Identical TCR molecules can share a barcode, and this sharing could underestimate highly expanded clone sizes. Spiked Jurkat TCR RNA from one cell was reportedly detectable among under 1.2 million naive cells. Whereas clones above 20 RNA copies held under 1% of naive-cell molecules, they held over 98% of effector molecules.

Trimming removed 0 bases at V and 0 bases at J, with 1 base between. The CDR3 length is 13 residues. Germline V lookup: CDR1 SGHRS, CDR2 YFSETQ. This clonotype was recorded at least ten times. Its antigen is as yet unknown. Bulk TCR library preparation followed previously described methods with listed TCR primers. TCRdb itself ran the PCR reads through MiXCR, one entry per CDR3 protein. There are 90,000 or so distinct CDR3 sequences in the sample; approximately 23% occur only once, and roughly 0.8% lies in the top ten. The rearrangement uses TRBV5-1 and TRBJ1-5; D is ambiguous. This clonotype was obtained from a human donor in good health. Some libraries in this study had Jurkat cell RNA spiked in. Sequencing used naive CD8+ T cells from blood, with Jurkat cell RNA spiked in. As for subset: FACS-sorted CD8+CD4-CCR7+CD45RA+ naive T cells. The CDR3 sequence: CASSLASNQPQHF. The CDR3, as DNA: TGCGCCAGCAGCTTGGCTAGCAATCAGCCCCAGCATTTT.